This TCR beta chain was found in a study of blood T cell repertoires in COVID-19 (dated by TCRdb to about 2020). For the study in its entirety: Samples from collaborators originated in the United States, Italy and Spain and spanned both the acute and convalescent phases of COVID-19. The material from the prospective study consisted of cDNA or gDNA derived from T cells, B-cell-depleted T cells, or PBMCs. Subjects who had been exposed to COVID-19, were actively infected with it, or had recovered from it provided the deeply sampled blood TCRbeta repertoires that made up the dataset. A freely available public database, intended as a resource for researchers studying the immune response to SARS-CoV-2, is where the repertoires were released. Samples were obtained from the ongoing ImmuneRACE study (first 160 participants) and from 1,254 subjects provided by 6 global collaborators. A de-identified subject ID, COVID-19 status, age in years and sex were almost always included in the sample metadata. Where available, HLA class I and class II types were obtained from metadata supplied by the sample provider rather than from assay-based typing.

In Seattle, one collaborating source enrolled patients while the infection was active and tracked those patients longitudinally over the course of disease. Each collaborating institution followed its own protocols to collect whole blood in K2EDTA tubes. Collaborator samples were shipped for TCRbeta analysis as frozen whole blood, isolated PBMCs, or DNA extracted from either sample type. What the authors observed across the whole study: Clinical and demographic metadata were provided uncurated, with the amount varying by source and participant.

TCRbeta CDR3 regions were amplified from genomic DNA using the immunoSEQ Assay, a bias-controlled multiplex PCR. The original methods were these. The number of nucleated cells in each sample was estimated from the amplification of reference gene primers within the assay. To quantify the absolute abundance of each unique TCRbeta CDR3 rearrangement, sequence reads were collapsed and filtered. For each sample, productive Simpson clonality was calculated as the square root of Simpson's diversity index over productive rearrangements. TCRdb limited this immuneACCESS table to in-frame rearrangements with V and J called. A share of clones is missing; checked studies link under half to unresolved V genes, and the rest is unexplained. V, J and clone size reflect that table, while D and trimming were determined from the DNA. Counted in this sample were around 340,000 clones; roughly 87% of them appeared once. The ten largest clones represent roughly 4% of the sample.

Per the germline V gene, SGHRS is the CDR1 and YFSETQ is the CDR2. Reading from cysteine to phenylalanine, the CDR3 counts 15 amino acids. This entry keeps only the CDR3 DNA: 45 bases, framed from base 1. V sheds 0 bases and J sheds 2 bases, leaving 11 bases between their ends. This clone was counted a few times. Its antigen is not yet known. Base-call qualities are not available, and no considerably larger clone is one nucleotide away. The sequence came from an older woman with COVID-19, enrolled during active disease. The sequencing input was peripheral blood. The chain joins TRBV5-1 to TRBJ1-1; there is no confident call for the D gene. Here the CDR3 is given as CASSLGAGPNTEAFF. The nucleotide sequence is TGCGCCAGCAGCTTGGGGGCAGGTCCTAACACTGAAGCTTTCTTT.